What follows are 8 T cell receptor beta chains derived from one specimen sequenced in a study of blood T cell repertoires in COVID-19. Clones were read by immunoSEQ multiplex PCR, and TCRdb kept only the in-frame ones, dropping some. The sample has a few hundred thousand clones, 87% seen once; the top ten hold 2.5% to 3%. What was sequenced was PBMCs or T cells enriched from blood (not recorded which). All receptors come from a woman under 40 who had recovered from COVID-19.

The rearrangement links TRBV7-2 to TRBJ1-1; TRBD1 agrees at 8 bases. The CDR3 contains 14 residues. Looked up from germline, CDR1 is SGHTA and CDR2 is FQGNSA. The J segment lost 1 base and the V segment lost 6 bases, leaving 4 bases of the junction unmatched. The CDR3 region is CASSYDRGNTEAFF. In DNA form, the CDR3 reads TGTGCCAGCAGTTACGACAGGGGGAACACTGAAGCTTTCTTT.

The chain joins TRBV14 to TRBJ2-1; TRBD2 aligns across 7 bases. The germline CDR1 and CDR2 sequences are SGHDN and FVKESK. The CDR3 spans 16 residues. V was pared by 4 bases and J by 0 bases, with 6 bases of the junction left unmatched. The CDR3 region has the DNA TGTGCCAGCAGCCCAATTGGCGGGAGCTCCTACAATGAGCAGTTCTTC. Amino acid sequence: CASSPIGGSSYNEQFF.

To note about this clone: The same CDR3 arises from other DNA sequences in this sample as well. The rearrangement joins TRBV6-5 to TRBJ2-7; no definite D call. The germline V and J ends were trimmed by 5 bases and 5 bases, with 10 bases remaining between them. The V gene's germline CDR1 is MNHEY and CDR2 SVGAGI. The CDR3 runs 12 residues. CDR3 in amino acids: CASSLLGDEQYF. The CDR3 DNA sequence: TGTGCCAGCAGTCTGCTAGGTGACGAGCAGTACTTC.

This chain uses TRBV6-5 with TRBJ1-6, with D possibly TRBD1 on 6 matching bases. CDR3 size: 15 residues. Germline assignment: CDR1 MNHEY and CDR2 SVGAGI. V was cut by 5 bases and J by 7 bases, with 15 bases left in between. The CDR3 is CASSPDAGANSPLHF. CDR3 nucleotides: TGTGCCAGCAGTCCGGATGCGGGGGCGAATTCACCCCTCCACTTT.

This CDR3 is CASSQDLTLAGGPGNEQFF. The DNA of the CDR3 is TGTGCCAGCAGCCAAGATCTGACACTAGCGGGAGGGCCGGGTAATGAGCAGTTCTTC. The J gene is TRBJ2-1, the V gene TRBV4-2, with TRBD2 identical over 13 bases. With V trimmed by 0 bases and J by 7 bases, 12 bases remained unmatched. The germline gives CDR1 LGHNA, CDR2 YNFKEQ. The CDR3 is 19 amino acids.

The DNA of the CDR3 is TGTGCCAGCAGTGAAGAAGGACAGGGGGTCTTAGGCTCACCCCTCCACTTT. Its translation: CASSEEGQGVLGSPLHF. This chain uses TRBV2 with TRBJ1-6; 10 bases are a match to TRBD1. Germline V gene data show CDR1 as SNHLY and CDR2 as FYNNEI. The CDR3 is 17 residues long. The V gene end was trimmed by 1 base and the J gene end by 10 bases; junction bases not matched to a gene: 10.

The chain joins TRBV15 to TRBJ1-4, with TRBD1 identical over 9 bases. This CDR3 has 19 amino acids. V shed 0 bases and J 0 bases; nucleotides not matched to a gene: 8. Germline values: CDR1 LNHNV, CDR2 YYDKDF (reference sequence). Written as DNA, the CDR3 is TGTGCCACCAGCAGAGATCGGGGACAGGGAGGGCCAACTAATGAAAAACTGTTTTTT. This encodes CATSRDRGQGGPTNEKLFF.

This clone showed up just once. J is TRBJ1-2 and V is TRBV19; the D gene is possibly TRBD1 (5 bases). This CDR3 region has 15 residues. Germline CDR1 is LNHDA and CDR2 is SQIVND (reference sequence). The germline V and J ends were trimmed by 0 bases and 2 bases, with 10 bases remaining between them. The chain's CDR3 is CASSIDRGKNYGYTF. The CDR3 DNA reads TGTGCCAGTAGTATAGATAGGGGAAAGAACTATGGCTACACCTTC.